Listed below are T cell receptor beta chains from one sample, sequenced in a study of tumor T cells in aggressive B-cell lymphoma. Sequenced by immunoSEQ multiplex PCR; TCRdb stores in-frame clones only, minus some. The sample includes around 1,700 clones, more than 65% of them seen just once. The sample taken for sequencing was tumor tissue. Receptors originate from an adult with diffuse large B cell lymphoma. CDR3s include the opening cysteine and the closing phenylalanine or tryptophan. The D gene is left open where the match is weak. The size entry is marked missing in some rows and otherwise reads once, few, many or a size class.

cdr3_length	v_call	j_call	d_call	clone_size	cdr3_aa	cdr3_nt
14	TRBV7-9	TRBJ2-7	NA	NA	CASSPRQEGYEQYF	TGTGCCAGCAGCCCTAGACAGGAAGGCTACGAGCAGTACTTC
12	TRBV18	TRBJ2-7	NA	NA	CASSPNRDEQYF	TGTGCCAGCTCACCCAATCGGGACGAGCAGTACTTC
17	TRBV18	TRBJ2-1	NA	NA	CTSSPPIGGVSYNEQFF	TGTACCAGCTCACCACCGATAGGGGGGGTGTCCTACAATGAGCAGTTCTTC
13	TRBV7-2	TRBJ1-4	NA	NA	CASSSQGDEKLFF	TGTGCCAGCAGCTCTCAGGGTGATGAAAAACTGTTTTTT
15	TRBV27	TRBJ2-1	NA	NA	CASSLLAPSYNEQFF	TGTGCCAGCAGTTTATTGGCCCCATCCTACAATGAGCAGTTCTTC
14	TRBV19	TRBJ2-3	TRBD2	NA	CASTTGGITDTQYF	TGTGCCAGTACCACGGGAGGAATCACAGATACGCAGTATTTT
15	TRBV4-3	TRBJ1-3	NA	NA	CASSQSPYSGNTIYF	TGCGCCAGCAGCCAATCCCCTTACTCTGGAAACACCATATATTTT
17	TRBV7-2	TRBJ2-3	TRBD2	NA	CASSWGAGTSFWDTQYF	TGTGCCAGCAGCTGGGGGGCCGGGACTAGTTTTTGGGATACGCAGTATTTT
17	TRBV2	TRBJ1-4	NA	NA	CASSELSSRTTNEKLFF	TGTGCCAGCAGTGAGCTCTCGTCCAGGACAACTAATGAAAAACTGTTTTTT
15	TRBV6-5	TRBJ1-2	TRBD1	NA	CASSYETGADYGYTF	TGTGCCAGCAGTTACGAAACAGGGGCCGACTATGGCTACACCTTC
14	TRBV29-1	TRBJ2-7	TRBD2	NA	CSARRTRKIYEQYF	TGCAGCGCACGCCGGACTAGGAAAATCTACGAGCAGTACTTC
15	TRBV5-4	TRBJ2-7	TRBD1	NA	CASSLGTGPLYEQYF	TGTGCCAGCAGCTTGGGGACAGGGCCCCTCTACGAGCAGTACTTC
19	TRBV27	TRBJ2-3	TRBD2	NA	CASSSRQGASGRDPDTQYF	TGTGCCAGCAGTTCAAGACAGGGGGCTAGCGGGAGGGATCCAGATACGCAGTATTTT
15	TRBV7-2	TRBJ2-3	TRBD2	NA	CASSLEREGADTQYF	TGTGCCAGCAGCTTAGAACGGGAGGGTGCAGATACGCAGTATTTT
16	TRBV7-3	TRBJ2-1	TRBD2	few	CASSLGGTSGSDEQFF	TGTGCCAGCAGCTTAGGGGGGACTAGCGGGAGCGATGAGCAGTTCTTC
13	TRBV2	TRBJ2-7	NA	NA	CASREQGPYEQYF	TGTGCCAGCAGAGAACAGGGCCCCTACGAGCAGTACTTC
12	TRBV30	TRBJ2-5	NA	NA	CAWSRGAETQYF	TGTGCCTGGAGTCGGGGGGCCGAGACCCAGTACTTC